What follows is one T cell receptor beta chain and its context. In the source study's methods: Amplification with reference gene primers provided the estimates of nucleated cell counts. Profiling relied on immunoSEQ multiplex PCR, and the TCRdb table lists in-frame clones only, not all of them. D and trimming were read from the DNA, whereas the V and J calls and clone size are those reported in that table. Among 25,000 to 35,000 clones listed, more than 70% were seen once. Germline V lookup: CDR1 GTSNPN, CDR2 SVGIG (reference sequence). Trimming took off 5 bases at V and 3 bases at J, with 22 bases between the two ends. The CDR3 runs 17 residues. This entry comes from a study of blood T cell repertoires in COVID-19.

The chain links TRBV30 to TRBJ2-2; perhaps TRBD2 as D (5 bases). The sequencing input was peripheral blood. This clonotype was sampled from a boy aged 2 to 9 with active or convalescent COVID-19. The DNA of the CDR3 is TGTGCCTGGGCACCCGGAAGGGTACGGGGTTACACCGGGGAGCTGTTTTTT. Amino acid sequence: CAWAPGRVRGYTGELFF.